This TCR beta chain was sequenced during a study of siplizumab effects on memory and regulatory T cells. Study-wide findings and caveats: The study found that mappable alloreactive CD4+ clones averaged 68.8% Treg-derived with siplizumab and roughly 27% in controls. Roughly 80-95% of dividing CD4+ or CD8+ clones were without an attributable naive or memory phenotype.

Some clones are missing from TCRdb's copy, which holds only in-frame ones; the method was immunoSEQ multiplex PCR. The sample comprises around 100,000 clones, 91% of which are singletons, and roughly 0.15% rests with the top ten. CDR1 SGHVS and CDR2 FQNEAQ come from the germline V gene. Trimming shortened V by 4 bases and J by 0 bases, and 9 bases separated the two germline ends. CDR3 length: 14 residues. Details on this clone: Its target is not known.

The receptor's source is a human donor in good health. Material: CD4+ T cells sorted from blood. The chain has TRBV7-8 and TRBJ1-1; TRBD1 might be the D (5 bases). As DNA, the CDR3 is TGTGCCAGCAGCTGGGGGGGGATGAACACTGAAGCTTTCTTT. Its translation: CASSWGGMNTEAFF.